The 9 T cell receptor beta chains reported below all come from one sample, sequenced in a study of blood T cells in healthy people across ages. With a J-beta primer mix and a sample-barcoded 5' primer, a second PCR ran about 7 to 11 cycles. A single record per CDR3 protein comes from TCRdb applying MiXCR to the 5' RACE reads. The sample contains around 1,600,000 distinct CDR3 sequences, roughly two fifths of which appear only once. Sequences were obtained from blood. These receptor sequences come from a woman between 18 and 29 years old in good health.

The chain combines TRBV6-1 with TRBJ1-4; D remains unclear. V lost 8 bases and J lost 8, with 15 bases in between. Germline V CDR1 and CDR2: MNHNS, SASEGT. The CDR3 is made up of 13 amino acids. The CDR3 region is CASSPGILEKLFF. CDR3 DNA sequence: TGTGCCAGCTCACCGGGCATACTGGAAAAACTGTTTTTT.

In this sample, this clonotype turned up a few times. V gene TRBV20-1 combines with J gene TRBJ2-5; TRBD1 might be the D (6 bases). CDR3 length: 14 amino acids. V lost 4 bases, J lost 4 bases, and 16 bases lay in between. Germline lookup yields CDR1 DFQATT and CDR2 SNEGSKA (reference sequence). The CDR3: CSAKDSSVPETQYF. CDR3 nucleotides: TGCAGTGCTAAGGACAGCTCGGTCCCAGAGACCCAGTACTTC.

This clonotype was seen a few times. The chain couples TRBV21-1 to TRBJ2-1; the tabulated D call, TRBD2, remains unverified against the DNA. TRBV21-1 is a pseudogene. The CDR3 consists of 16 residues. The CDR3 region is CASSKERVAGDNEQFF. CDR3 bases: TGTGCCAGCAGCAAAGAGCGAGTAGCGGGGGACAATGAGCAGTTCTTC.

The DNA for the CDR3 is TGTGCCAGCAGCTTTACGCACAGGGAGAACACTGAAGCTTTCTTT. It codes for CASSFTHRENTEAFF. The V and J genes are TRBV7-2 and TRBJ1-1; D may be TRBD1 (6 bases). The CDR3 loop spans 15 amino acids. V shed 3 bases and J shed 1 base, with 12 bases lying between them. CDR1 is SGHTA, CDR2 FQGNSA, per germline.

This clonotype occurred once. This chain links TRBV29-1 with TRBJ2-7, with TRBD2 as a possible D gene (6 bases). Trimming cost V 2 bases and J 8 bases, with 16 bases left between them. Germline V CDR1 and CDR2: SQVTM, ANQGSEA. This CDR3 comprises 13 residues. The CDR3 sequence: CSVERLVDRKQYF. The CDR3 DNA follows: TGCAGCGTTGAACGACTAGTGGATAGGAAGCAGTACTTC.

This clonotype has just a few counts. The rearrangement uses TRBV9 and TRBJ1-4; D might be TRBD1 (5 bases). CDR3 length equals 15 residues. Trimming removed 0 bases from V and 7 bases from J, with 13 bases in between. CDR1 SGDLS and CDR2 YYNGEE come from the germline V gene. As DNA, the CDR3 is TGTGCCAGCAGCGTAGGTGGGACCCTTGGTGAAAAACTGTTTTTT. Protein product: CASSVGGTLGEKLFF.

The rearrangement uses TRBV9 and TRBJ2-5; TRBD2 is a possible D gene (6 bases). V lost 4 bases and J lost 2, with 18 bases in between. Germline lookup yields CDR1 SGDLS and CDR2 YYNGEE. CDR3 length equals 16 residues. The CDR3 here is CASSPSPLASQETQYF. The DNA of the CDR3 is TGTGCCAGCAGCCCCTCCCCCCTAGCGTCTCAAGAGACCCAGTACTTC.

This clonotype has only a few counts. The chain couples TRBV20-1 to TRBJ1-1; D ambiguous. V was pared by 3 bases and J by 3 bases, with 14 bases between. CDR3 length: 14 amino acids. CDR1 and CDR2 (germline): DFQATT, SNEGSKA (reference sequence). The CDR3 DNA reads TGCAGTGCTAGGGATGGGAAAAGAGACACTGAAGCTTTCTTT. Protein: CSARDGKRDTEAFF.

The rearrangement links TRBV15 to TRBJ2-7; D is uncertain. The CDR3 runs 13 residues. Germline CDR1 reads LNHNV; CDR2 reads YYDKDF (reference sequence). The V gene lost 4 bases and the J gene lost 3 bases, with 10 bases spanning the gap. CDR3: CATSIQTNYEQYF. CDR3 nucleotides: TGTGCCACCAGCATACAGACGAACTACGAGCAGTACTTC.